This T cell receptor (beta chain) was recorded in a study of identifying expanded T cells in peripheral blood. Whole-study findings and limits: Across healthy donors, higher total template counts meant significantly greater approximately two-week count variance. Differentially abundant clones: roughly 1.2 between replicates, about 15 at 2 to 3 weeks, less than 25 at four.

The CDR3 contains 13 residues. From germline, CDR1 is SGHVS and CDR2 FQNEAQ. Trimming took 2 bases from V and 2 from J, leaving 3 bases between them. Clones were sequenced by immunoSEQ multiplex PCR, and TCRdb holds only the in-frame ones, with some missing. The sample consists of about 82,000 clones, about 90% of them appearing once. Healthy donors had no documented immune events, such as infections, while sampled. For this clone: Its antigen is currently unknown.

Sequencing was performed on blood. The chain combines TRBV7-8 with TRBJ1-4; D is uncertain. The clonotype was recovered from a person between 18 and 75 years old in good health. For the CDR3, the DNA is TGTGCCAGCAGCTTACTGACTAATGAAAAACTGTTTTTT. It translates to CASSLLTNEKLFF.